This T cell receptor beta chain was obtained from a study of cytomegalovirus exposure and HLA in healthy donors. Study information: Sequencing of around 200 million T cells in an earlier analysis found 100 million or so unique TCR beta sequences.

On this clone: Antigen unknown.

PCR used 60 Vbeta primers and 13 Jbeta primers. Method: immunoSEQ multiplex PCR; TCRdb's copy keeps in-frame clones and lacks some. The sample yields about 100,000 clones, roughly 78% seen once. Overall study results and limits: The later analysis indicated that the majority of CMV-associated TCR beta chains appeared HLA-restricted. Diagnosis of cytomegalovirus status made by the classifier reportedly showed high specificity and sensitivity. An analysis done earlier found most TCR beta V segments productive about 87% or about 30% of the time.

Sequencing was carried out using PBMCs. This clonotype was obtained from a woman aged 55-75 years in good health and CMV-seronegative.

This CDR3 reads CASSPPSEEQFF. CDR3 nucleotides: TGCGCCAGCAGCCCCCCCTCGGAGGAGCAGTTCTTC. The chain is built from TRBV5-1 and TRBJ2-1; D is unclear. Trimming cost V 4 bases and J 10 bases, with 12 bases left between them. Looked up from germline, CDR1 is SGHRS and CDR2 is YFSETQ. The CDR3 covers 12 residues.